This T cell receptor (beta chain) emerged from a study of post-analysis software for immune sequencing data. This CDR3 comprises 12 residues. Trimming took 3 bases from V and 11 from J, leaving 12 bases between them. This clonotype was observed a few times. What it binds is unknown. TCR beta cDNA libraries included unique molecular identifiers. Researchers reported around 510,000 cDNA molecules coming from 1 to 10 million T cells. TCRdb analysed the PCR reads with MiXCR anew, one entry per CDR3 protein. The sample shows fewer than 900,000 distinct CDR3 sequences, about 43% of them seen only once. Regarding the study as a whole: Analysis by F measure revealed that same-batch samples clustered strongly together. Elevated frequency relative to controls characterized four to six TRBV segments in patients, TRBV5-6, TRBV5-1 and TRBV20-1 among them. Normalized Chao1 diversity was significantly reduced in patients versus controls.

The rearrangement joins TRBV12-3 or TRBV12-4 to TRBJ2-3, with TRBD2 as a possible D gene (6 bases). The sequence was collected from a girl under 18 with multiple sclerosis. Sequencing was done on a sample of blood. The CDR3 sequence is CASSFYTSRQYF. Written as DNA, the CDR3 is TGTGCCAGCAGTTTCTACACTAGCAGGCAGTATTTT.